This entry describes one TCR beta chain. Methods used by the authors: By means of reference gene primer amplification, nucleated cell counts were estimated. Clones were sequenced by immunoSEQ multiplex PCR, and TCRdb holds only the in-frame ones, with some missing. The V and J calls and clone size come from that table; D and trimming were worked out from the DNA. This table has roughly 72,000 clones, approximately 90% appearing once. The entry originates in a study of blood T cell repertoires in COVID-19. Study in general: The United States, Italy and Spain supplied acute and convalescent COVID-19 samples. Sources were T cells, B-cell-depleted T cells, or PBMCs; the material itself was cDNA or gDNA.

The CDR3 has 17 residues. Trimming removed 2 bases from V and 8 bases from J; junction bases left unmatched: 11. In germline, CDR1 is SGHNT, CDR2 YYREEE (reference sequence). The gene calls are TRBV5-4 and TRBJ2-3; 13 positions match TRBD2. Source material: peripheral blood. This clonotype was obtained from a human donor in a cohort sampled during active COVID-19. CDR3 in amino acids: CASSFRTSGGSGGTQYF. The CDR3 DNA reads TGTGCCAGCAGCTTCAGGACTAGCGGGGGATCAGGGGGTACGCAGTATTTT.